This passage covers 15 T cell receptor beta chains from one sample sequenced in a study of T cell clones after liver transplantation. Measured with immunoSEQ multiplex PCR; TCRdb has only the in-frame clones, and not every one. The table records 50,000 to 60,000 clones, 70% of them present only once. The material sequenced was CD4+ T cells from blood, taken at the approximately 16-month timepoint. The origin of the receptors is a human patient who received a liver transplant. The graft donor may have contributed some T cells.

The chain links TRBV7-2 to TRBJ1-2; D is undetermined. The length of the CDR3 is 12 residues. V shed 1 base and J shed 7 bases, with 7 bases lying between them. Germline CDR1 reads SGHTA; CDR2 reads FQGNSA. This CDR3 is CASSLDGFGYTF. CDR3 nucleotides: TGTGCCAGCAGCTTAGACGGGTTTGGCTACACCTTC. Using reference TRBV7-2 and TRBJ1-2 for the parts outside the CDR3, the full variable domain is GAGVSQSPSNKVTEKGKDVELRCDPISGHTALYWYRQSLGQGLEFLIYFQGNSAPDKSGLPSDRFSAERTGGSVSTLTIQRTQQEDSAVYLCASSLDGFGYTFGSGTRLTVV.

This chain uses TRBV2 with TRBJ2-3; D is perhaps TRBD1 or TRBD2 (5 bases each). The CDR3 sequence is 14 residues long. Germline CDR1 reads SNHLY; CDR2 reads FYNNEI. Deletions cut 4 bases from V and 2 bases from J, with 10 bases between. The CDR3 sequence: CASSGWGNTDTQYF. The CDR3, as DNA: TGTGCCAGCAGTGGGTGGGGGAACACAGATACGCAGTATTTT.

The V and J genes are TRBV5-4 and TRBJ2-7, with TRBD1 matching over 10 bases. This CDR3 is built from 14 residues. Unmatched junction bases numbered 6, after V lost 3 bases and J lost 6 bases. Germline CDR1 and CDR2: SGHNT and YYREEE (reference sequence). The CDR3 DNA is TGTGCCAGCAGCTACCCGGGACAGGGGAGCGAGCAGTACTTC. Its translation is CASSYPGQGSEQYF.

The CDR3 here is CASSPELDRFEQYF. Here the CDR3 DNA reads TGTGCCAGCAGCCCGGAACTTGACCGCTTCGAGCAGTACTTC. The V gene is TRBV5-4, the J gene TRBJ2-7, with D hard to call. V was trimmed by 4 bases and J by 6 bases, leaving 17 bases between them. The CDR3 has 14 residues. Germline CDR1 is SGHNT and CDR2 is YYREEE (reference sequence).

The table lists this clone with a few counts. The V gene is TRBV7-9, the J gene TRBJ1-3; D call uncertain. The CDR3 has 15 amino acids. CDR1 and CDR2 from the germline V gene are SEHNR and FQNEAQ (reference sequence). Trimming shortened V by 5 bases and J by 0 bases, and 11 bases separated the two germline ends. The CDR3 bases are TGTGCCAGCAGCCCGGGTCGATCCTCTGGAAACACCATATATTTT. Amino acids: CASSPGRSSGNTIYF.

V gene TRBV10-3 combines with J gene TRBJ2-2; 9 bases agree with TRBD1. The CDR3 extends over 16 amino acids. V lost 0 bases to trimming and J lost 6 bases; unmatched junction nucleotides: 5. Germline loops: CDR1 ENHRY, CDR2 SYGVKD. CDR3 loop: CAISESTGGLAGELFF. CDR3 nucleotide sequence: TGTGCCATCAGTGAGTCGACAGGGGGTTTGGCCGGGGAGCTGTTTTTT.

The DNA for the CDR3 is TGTGCCAGCAGTTTCTCCGGGGGGCAGGGTGGAAACACCATATATTTT. Its protein product is CASSFSGGQGGNTIYF. This sequence joins TRBV28 and TRBJ1-3; TRBD1 might be the D (6 bases). Germline-derived CDR1 and CDR2 are MDHEN and SYDVKM. CDR3 length equals 16 residues. V gave up 3 bases and J gave up 3 bases, with 15 bases separating them.

V usage is TRBV19 and J usage is TRBJ2-6; 12 positions match TRBD1. Germline lookup yields CDR1 LNHDA and CDR2 SQIVND (reference sequence). With 2 bases clipped from V and 0 bases from J, the junction kept 5 bases outside the gene matches. This CDR3 comprises 19 residues. The CDR3 sequence: CASSILGQGAISGANVLTF. Written as DNA, the CDR3 is TGTGCCAGTAGTATATTGGGACAGGGGGCCATCTCTGGGGCCAACGTCCTGACTTTC. Looking up the rest from reference TRBV19 and TRBJ2-6 gives the full variable domain: DGGITQSPKYLFRKEGQNVTLSCEQNLNHDAMYWYRQDPGQGLRLIYYSQIVNDFQKGDIAEGYSVSREKKESFPLTVTSAQKNPTAFYLCASSILGQGAISGANVLTFGAGSRLTVL.

The CDR3 loop reads CASSSRLAGDQETQYF. CDR3 nucleotide sequence: TGTGCCAGCAGCTCCCGACTAGCGGGAGACCAAGAGACCCAGTACTTC. This sequence joins TRBV5-6 and TRBJ2-5, with 12 bases aligning to TRBD2. Germline CDR1 is SGHDT and CDR2 is YYEEEE. J lost 0 bases, V lost 3 bases, and 3 bases had no gene match. The CDR3 is 16 amino acids.

The rearrangement uses TRBV6-5 and TRBJ2-7; the D is unclear. Germline V gene sequence: CDR1 MNHEY, CDR2 SVGAGI. This CDR3 is built from 14 residues. V was cut by 2 bases and J by 7 bases, with 15 bases left in between. CDR3: CASSYGSLGGEQYF. The CDR3 nucleotides read TGTGCCAGCAGTTACGGTAGCTTGGGTGGGGAGCAGTACTTC.

The chain recombines TRBV19 with TRBJ1-5; D might be TRBD1 (5 bases). Per the germline V gene, CDR1 is LNHDA and CDR2 is SQIVND (reference sequence). The CDR3 is 15 amino acids. Trimming left V 3 bases short and J 0 bases short, with 9 bases between. In DNA form, the CDR3 reads TGTGCCAGTAGTATTCGGGGGGATAGCAATCAGCCCCAGCATTTT. The encoded protein is CASSIRGDSNQPQHF.

This chain uses TRBV19 with TRBJ1-2; 8 bases map to TRBD1. V was clipped by 3 bases and J by 4 bases; unmatched bases: 7. The CDR3 contains 15 residues. Germline CDR1 and CDR2: LNHDA and SQIVND (reference sequence). The DNA for the CDR3 is TGTGCCAGTAGTATTATCGGGACAGGCACCTATGGCTACACCTTC. This translates into CASSIIGTGTYGYTF.

V is TRBV29-1 and J is TRBJ2-2; 9 nucleotides match TRBD1. Trimming cost V 6 bases and J 2 bases; bases outside gene matches: 4. The CDR3 spans 14 residues. Germline V gives CDR1 SQVTM, CDR2 ANQGSEA. The CDR3 loop reads CSVPGQGNTGELFF. In nucleotides, the CDR3 is TGCAGCGTGCCGGGACAGGGCAACACCGGGGAGCTGTTTTTT.

This clone was detected once. This chain connects TRBV30 to TRBJ2-3, with D unclear. The V and J ends lost 1 base and 2 bases respectively, with 10 bases between them. The length of the CDR3 is 14 residues. The germline gives CDR1 GTSNPN, CDR2 SVGIG (reference sequence). CDR3 coding DNA: TGTGCCTGGAGTGACGGCGTTAACACAGATACGCAGTATTTT. Its protein product is CAWSDGVNTDTQYF.

Here the CDR3 DNA reads TGTGCCAGCGCCCGAGGGCGGGGGGTGAACACCGGGGAGCTGTTTTTT. The encoded protein is CASARGRGVNTGELFF. The chain joins TRBV28 to TRBJ2-2; the match to TRBD2 covers 8 bases. CDR3 length: 16 residues. Germline-derived CDR1 and CDR2 are MDHEN and SYDVKM. The junction had 9 bases not matched to a gene; V was cut back by 8 bases and J by 1 base.